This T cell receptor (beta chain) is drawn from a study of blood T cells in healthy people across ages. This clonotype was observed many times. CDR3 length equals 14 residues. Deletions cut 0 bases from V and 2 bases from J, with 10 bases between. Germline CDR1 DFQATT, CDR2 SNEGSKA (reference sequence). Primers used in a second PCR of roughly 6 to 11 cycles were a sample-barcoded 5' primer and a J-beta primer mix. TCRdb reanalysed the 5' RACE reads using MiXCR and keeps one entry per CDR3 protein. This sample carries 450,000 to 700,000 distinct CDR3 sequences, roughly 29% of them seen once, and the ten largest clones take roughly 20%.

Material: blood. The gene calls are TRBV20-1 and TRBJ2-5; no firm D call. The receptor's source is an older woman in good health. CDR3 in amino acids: CSARDQVGQETQYF. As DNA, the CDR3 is TGCAGTGCTAGAGATCAGGTCGGTCAAGAGACCCAGTACTTC.